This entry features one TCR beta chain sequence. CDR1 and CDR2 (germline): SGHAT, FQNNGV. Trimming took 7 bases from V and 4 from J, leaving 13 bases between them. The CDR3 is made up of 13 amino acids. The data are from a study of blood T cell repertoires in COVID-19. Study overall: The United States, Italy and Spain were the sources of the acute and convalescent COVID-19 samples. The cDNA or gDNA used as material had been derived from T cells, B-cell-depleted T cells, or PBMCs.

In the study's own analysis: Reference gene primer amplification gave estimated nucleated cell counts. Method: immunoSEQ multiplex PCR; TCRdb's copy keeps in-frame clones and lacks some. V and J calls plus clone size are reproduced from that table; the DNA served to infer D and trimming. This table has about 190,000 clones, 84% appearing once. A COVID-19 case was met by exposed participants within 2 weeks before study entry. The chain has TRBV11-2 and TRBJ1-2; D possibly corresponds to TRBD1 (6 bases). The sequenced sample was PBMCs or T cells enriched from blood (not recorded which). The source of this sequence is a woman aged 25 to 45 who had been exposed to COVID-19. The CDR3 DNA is TGTGCCAGCACCAATCGGGGGGCCTATGGCTACACCTTC. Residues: CASTNRGAYGYTF. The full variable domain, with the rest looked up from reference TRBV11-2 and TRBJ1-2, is EAGVAQSPRYKIIEKRQSVAFWCNPISGHATLYWYQQILGQGPKLLIQFQNNGVVDDSQLPKDRFSAERLKGVDSTLKIQPAKLEDSAVYLCASTNRGAYGYTFGSGTRLTVV.